The rows below give T cell receptor beta chains drawn from one sample of a study of T cell responses to AZD1222 COVID-19 vaccine. Profiled with immunoSEQ multiplex PCR; TCRdb holds only in-frame clones, not every one. The sample contains tens of thousands of clones, almost 80% of which appear only once. The sequencing used peripheral blood, collected on day 0 of AZD1222 vaccination. All receptors come from an adult in good health. Both conserved end residues are part of each CDR3. The D gene is left open where the match is weak. Clone size is not always given. Where it is, it says once, few, many or a class for expanded clones.

V gene	clone size	CDR3 length	D gene	J gene	CDR3 DNA	CDR3 protein
TRBV7-6	NA	15	TRBD1	TRBJ1-1	TGTGCCAGCAGCTCTCAGGGGGGAGTAAGGACTGAAGCTTTCTTT	CASSSQGGVRTEAFF
TRBV27	NA	14	TRBD2	TRBJ2-1	TGTGCCAGCAGTTTACAGGGAGGGTTCAATGAGCAGTTCTTC	CASSLQGGFNEQFF
TRBV4-1	NA	13	NA	TRBJ1-2	TGCGCCAGCAGCCAAGAACAGGACTATGGCTACACCTTC	CASSQEQDYGYTF
TRBV6-1	NA	15	TRBD1	TRBJ1-2	TGTGCCAGCAGTGAACCCCCGGATACAGGGGGCGGCTACACCTTC	CASSEPPDTGGGYTF
TRBV3-1/TRBV3-2	NA	15	TRBD1	TRBJ2-7	TGTGCCAGCAGCCGGAATCCGACAGGGATCTACGAGCAGTACTTC	CASSRNPTGIYEQYF
TRBV10-3	NA	14	NA	TRBJ1-4	TGTGCCATCAGTCCCCAGGGGCCCGGTGAAAAACTGTTTTTT	CAISPQGPGEKLFF
TRBV24-1	NA	15	TRBD2	TRBJ2-1	TGTGCCACCAGTAGCGGGAGAGGCTCCTACAATGAGCAGTTCTTC	CATSSGRGSYNEQFF
TRBV10-2	once	13	NA	TRBJ2-7	TGCGCCAGCAGCGTCTTGTCCCCCTACGAGCAGTACTTC	CASSVLSPYEQYF
TRBV10-3	NA	12	NA	TRBJ2-7	TGTGCCATCAGTGCCCGGGACTACGAGCAGTACTTC	CAISARDYEQYF
TRBV28	NA	13	NA	TRBJ2-7	TGTGCCAGCAGTTTAACTCAGAGGGACGAGCAGTACTTC	CASSLTQRDEQYF
TRBV18	NA	17	NA	TRBJ2-2	TGTGCCAGCTCACCCGGGGGCACGTTGACGAACACCGGGGAGCTGTTTTTT	CASSPGGTLTNTGELFF
TRBV6-5	NA	15	TRBD1	TRBJ1-1	TGTGCCAGCAGTTACCCGGGACAGCAAAAGGCTGAAGCTTTCTTT	CASSYPGQQKAEAFF
TRBV6-5	NA	12	NA	TRBJ1-3	TGTGCCAGCAGTACGAAGGGAAACACCATATATTTT	CASSTKGNTIYF
TRBV30	NA	15	NA	TRBJ1-1	TGTGCCTGGAGTGTATTAGGTGGCAGAAGGACTGAAGCTTTCTTT	CAWSVLGGRRTEAFF
TRBV5-1	NA	17	TRBD1	TRBJ1-3	TGCGCCAGCAGCTCGCAGATAGGGACAGGGGTCGGAAACACCATATATTTT	CASSSQIGTGVGNTIYF
TRBV5-1	NA	15	TRBD2	TRBJ2-3	TGCGCCAGCAGCTCCGGGACTAGCGGGACGGATACGCAGTATTTT	CASSSGTSGTDTQYF
TRBV4-1	few	15	TRBD2	TRBJ2-7	TGCGCCAGCAGCCAGGATAGCGGGATTGACTACGAGCAGTACTTC	CASSQDSGIDYEQYF
TRBV7-2	NA	11	NA	TRBJ2-3	TGTGCCAGCAGCTTCCAAGATACGCAGTATTTT	CASSFQDTQYF
TRBV19	NA	15	TRBD1	TRBJ1-5	TGTGCCAGCCGCCGGGACAGGGATGGCAATCAGCCCCAGCATTTT	CASRRDRDGNQPQHF
TRBV11-2	NA	15	TRBD2	TRBJ2-1	TGTGCCAGCAGCGTCGGGACTAGCGGGAGCAATGAGCAGTTCTTC	CASSVGTSGSNEQFF
TRBV7-9	NA	11	NA	TRBJ2-5	TGTGCCAGCAGCGAACAAGAGACCCAGTACTTC	CASSEQETQYF
TRBV12-2	NA	17	NA	TRBJ2-3	TGTGCAAGTCGCACGGGACTAGCGGGAGGGCCCCAAGATACGCAGTATTTT	CASRTGLAGGPQDTQYF
TRBV11-2	NA	16	TRBD2	TRBJ2-7	TGTGCCAGCAGCCCTCTCGGCGGGAGGGCGAGATACGAGCAGTACTTC	CASSPLGGRARYEQYF
TRBV7-2	NA	14	NA	TRBJ2-3	TGTGCCAGCAGCTTAGAATGGGGCGGCGATACGCAGTATTTT	CASSLEWGGDTQYF
TRBV18	NA	12	NA	TRBJ2-7	TGTGCCAGCTCGGAATCAGGGTACGAGCAGTACTTC	CASSESGYEQYF
TRBV3-1/TRBV3-2	NA	13	NA	TRBJ1-1	TGTGCCAGCAGTGATCCAGGGTACACTGAAGCTTTCTTT	CASSDPGYTEAFF
TRBV19	NA	13	TRBD1	TRBJ1-5	TGTGCCAGTAGGGGGACAGCTATTCAGCCCCAGCATTTT	CASRGTAIQPQHF
TRBV18	NA	13	NA	TRBJ2-5	TGTGCCAGCTCATCGACAGGGAGGGAGACCCAGTACTTC	CASSSTGRETQYF
TRBV19	NA	14	NA	TRBJ2-1	TGTGCCAGTACGGCCCAGGCTAGGCCTAATGAGCAGTTCTTC	CASTAQARPNEQFF
TRBV5-4	NA	12	NA	TRBJ1-1	TGTGCCAGCAGCTTGGACTACACTGAAGCTTTCTTT	CASSLDYTEAFF
TRBV6-5	NA	15	NA	TRBJ2-7	TGTGCCAGCAGTTATGACGAAAATTTCGTCTACGAGCAGTACTTC	CASSYDENFVYEQYF
TRBV5-5	NA	13	NA	TRBJ1-2	TGTGCCAGCAGCTTGGAGCAGACCTATGGCTACACCTTC	CASSLEQTYGYTF
TRBV10-1	NA	16	TRBD1	TRBJ2-3	TGCGCCAGCAGTGAATTTGGGACAGGGGGCAGAGATACGCAGTATTTT	CASSEFGTGGRDTQYF
TRBV28	NA	14	NA	TRBJ1-1	TGTGCCAGCACCGTTGGGTGGGACGACACTGAAGCTTTCTTT	CASTVGWDDTEAFF
TRBV7-2	NA	14	TRBD2	TRBJ2-5	TGTGCCAGCAGCACCCCCTGGGGAGGGGAGACCCAGTACTTC	CASSTPWGGETQYF
TRBV4-3	NA	15	TRBD1	TRBJ1-3	TGCGCCAGCAGCCTAGGACAGGTCTCTGGAAACACCATATATTTT	CASSLGQVSGNTIYF
TRBV5-4	few	15	NA	TRBJ2-6	TGTGCCAGCAGGGAACAGGGTAGCGGGGCCAACGTCCTGACTTTC	CASREQGSGANVLTF
TRBV9	NA	12	NA	TRBJ2-7	TGTGCCAGCAGCGTTACCTCCTACGAGCAGTACTTC	CASSVTSYEQYF
TRBV14	few	17	NA	TRBJ2-7	TGTGCCAGCAGCCAAGATCTCTCCCCGGGCTACTCCTACGAGCAGTACTTC	CASSQDLSPGYSYEQYF
TRBV2	NA	11	NA	TRBJ1-2	TGTGCCAGCAGCAGGGATGGAGGCTACACCTTC	CASSRDGGYTF
TRBV5-4	NA	14	NA	TRBJ1-2	TGTGCCAGCAGCTCCTACGTTCGCCGCTATGGCTACACCTTC	CASSSYVRRYGYTF
TRBV5-4	NA	14	NA	TRBJ2-1	TGTGCCAGCAGCGTGGGTGGCTCCTACAATGAGCAGTTCTTC	CASSVGGSYNEQFF
TRBV14	NA	14	NA	TRBJ2-1	TGTGCCAGCAGCCCTAGGGACCTGCTTAATGAGCAGTTCTTC	CASSPRDLLNEQFF
TRBV28	few	13	NA	TRBJ1-5	TGTGCCAGCAGGCAGTATGGAGATCAGCCCCAGCATTTT	CASRQYGDQPQHF
TRBV18	NA	14	NA	TRBJ2-3	TGTGCCAGCTCACCAATGTCGGTTACAGATACGCAGTATTTT	CASSPMSVTDTQYF
TRBV11-2	NA	16	TRBD1	TRBJ1-4	TGTGCCAGCAGCTTAGGAATTCGGGACAGGAGTGAAAAACTGTTTTTT	CASSLGIRDRSEKLFF
TRBV10-3	few	19	TRBD2	TRBJ2-1	TGTGCCATCAGTGAGTCGCCAGGGACTAGCGGGGCCCGCCACAATGAGCAGTTCTTC	CAISESPGTSGARHNEQFF
TRBV7-8	NA	15	NA	TRBJ2-3	TGTGCCAGCAGCTTAGTGGGCAGGAGCACAGATACGCAGTATTTT	CASSLVGRSTDTQYF
TRBV7-8	NA	16	NA	TRBJ2-6	TGTGCCAGCAGTTTGACGGTAGCCTCTGGGGCCAACGTCCTGACTTTC	CASSLTVASGANVLTF
TRBV12-5	NA	16	NA	TRBJ2-5	TGTGCTAGTGCCGTTACGGGAGGGACAGGGAAAGAGACCCAGTACTTC	CASAVTGGTGKETQYF
TRBV9	NA	15	NA	TRBJ2-1	TGTGCCAGCAGCGTTCTAGCGTACTCCTACAATGAGCAGTTCTTC	CASSVLAYSYNEQFF
TRBV6-5	NA	11	NA	TRBJ2-3	TGTGCCAGCAACGGGGGAGATACGCAGTATTTT	CASNGGDTQYF
TRBV18	once	15	NA	TRBJ2-3	TGTGCCAGCTCACCACCCGGACTTACTACAGATACGCAGTATTTT	CASSPPGLTTDTQYF